One and the same sample provided the 30 T cell receptor beta chains below, sequenced in a study of T cell clones after liver transplantation. Profiled with immunoSEQ multiplex PCR; TCRdb holds only in-frame clones, not every one. The table shows roughly 55,000 clones, with roughly 84% occurring only once. The specimen was CD4+ T cells from blood, collected before liver transplant. The receptors originated from a human donor who received a liver transplant.

As concerns this clone: Other DNA sequences from this sample encode an identical CDR3 as well. The rearrangement uses TRBV5-1 and TRBJ1-1, with a weak D call TRBD1 (6 bases). V lost 0 bases, J lost 5 bases, and 11 bases lay in between. This CDR3 contains 14 residues. Germline lookup yields CDR1 SGHRS and CDR2 YFSETQ. The CDR3 loop reads CASSLEQGRTEAFF. CDR3 bases: TGCGCCAGCAGCTTGGAACAGGGTAGGACTGAAGCTTTCTTT.

The chain links TRBV4-3 to TRBJ1-1; D is perhaps TRBD1 (6 bases). CDR3 length equals 15 residues. Trimming stripped 3 bases from V and 2 bases from J, with 13 bases between. CDR1 and CDR2 from the germline V gene are LGHNA and YSLEER. The CDR3 sequence is CASSHQSGVNTEAFF. DNA for the CDR3: TGCGCCAGCAGCCACCAATCAGGGGTAAACACTGAAGCTTTCTTT.

The chain carries TRBV4-1 and TRBJ1-3; the D is unclear. This CDR3 contains 13 residues. Germline lookup yields CDR1 MGHRA and CDR2 YSYEKL. V lost 0 bases and J 5 bases, leaving 5 bases between the germline ends. The CDR3 loop is CASSQDERNTIYF. CDR3 DNA sequence: TGCGCCAGCAGCCAAGATGAGCGAAACACCATATATTTT.

The CDR3 here is CASSFILAGEAQYF. Written as DNA, the CDR3 is TGTGCCAGCAGCTTTATACTAGCGGGAGAGGCGCAGTATTTT. The genes are TRBV11-1 and TRBJ2-3; 11 positions match TRBD2. Unmatched junction bases numbered 6, after V lost 3 bases and J lost 10 bases. CDR1 and CDR2 from the germline V gene are SGHAT and FQDESV (reference sequence). The CDR3 is 14 amino acids.

This clone is a singleton in its sample. V usage is TRBV19 and J usage is TRBJ2-6; D gene unclear. Germline V gene sequence: CDR1 LNHDA, CDR2 SQIVND (reference sequence). The CDR3 is 14 residues long. Trimming removed 3 bases from V and 1 base from J, with 4 bases in between. For the CDR3, the DNA is TGTGCCAGTAGTATTGGATCTGGGGCCAACGTCCTGACTTTC. Amino acids: CASSIGSGANVLTF.

The chain uses TRBV28 and TRBJ1-2; 9 bases fit TRBD1. The ends lost 6 bases at V and 6 bases at J; junction bases unmatched: 5. CDR3 length: 13 amino acids. Looked up from germline, CDR1 is MDHEN and CDR2 is SYDVKM. CDR3 DNA sequence: TGTGCCAGCAGACGTCGGACAGGGGATGGCTACACCTTC. Translated, it gives CASRRRTGDGYTF.

Remarks on this clone: One junction end does not reproduce the germline sequence, and a read error may be involved. The chain uses TRBV7-9 and TRBJ1-2, with 8 positions matching TRBD1. Germline CDR1 is SEHNR and CDR2 is FQNEAQ (reference sequence). This CDR3 has 11 residues. The CDR3 reads CASSLGGQENF. The CDR3, as DNA: TGTGCCAGCAGCTTAGGGGGACAGGAGAACTTC.

The J gene is TRBJ2-2, the V gene TRBV9, with a weak D call TRBD2 (6 bases). V lost 1 base to trimming and J lost 5 bases, with 12 bases between them. Germline lookup yields CDR1 SGDLS and CDR2 YYNGEE. The length of the CDR3 is 15 residues. The CDR3 here is CASSVFGGRTGELFF. CDR3 nucleotides: TGTGCCAGCAGCGTATTCGGAGGGAGGACCGGGGAGCTGTTTTTT.

This chain connects TRBV2 to TRBJ2-5; D is ambiguous. V lost 8 bases to trimming and J lost 1 base, with 8 bases between them. The CDR3 length is 12 residues. CDR1 is SNHLY, CDR2 FYNNEI, per germline. The CDR3 bases are TGTGCCAGCGCCCAGACCCAAGAGACCCAGTACTTC. Translating gives CASAQTQETQYF.

V is TRBV5-1 and J is TRBJ1-2; tentatively, D is TRBD1 (5 bases). This CDR3 has 13 amino acids. The germline V and J ends were trimmed by 4 bases and 3 bases, with 10 bases remaining between them. The germline V gene encodes CDR1 SGHRS and CDR2 YFSETQ. The CDR3 loop reads CASSLAGDYGYTF. CDR3 sequence (DNA): TGCGCCAGCAGCCTAGCGGGGGACTATGGCTACACCTTC.

This sequence joins TRBV13 and TRBJ2-6, with TRBD2 matching 11 bases. The CDR3 covers 19 residues. Losses at the gene ends were 0 bases for V and 0 bases for J; bases not matched to a gene: 4. Germline CDR1 reads PRHDT; CDR2 reads FYEKMQ (reference sequence). As DNA, the CDR3 is TGTGCCAGCAGCTTAGGCCTAGCGGGGGGACTCTCTGGGGCCAACGTCCTGACTTTC. It encodes CASSLGLAGGLSGANVLTF.

The chain recombines TRBV28 with TRBJ2-5, with 7 bases that match TRBD2. The germline CDR1 and CDR2 sequences are MDHEN and SYDVKM. The CDR3 covers 15 residues. V shed 4 bases and J 5 bases; nucleotides not matched to a gene: 10. The CDR3 region has the DNA TGTGCCAGCAGTTCCCCCCTGGGGAGGGTTGAGACCCAGTACTTC. Translation gives CASSSPLGRVETQYF.

The chain has TRBV19 and TRBJ1-5, with D possibly matching TRBD1 (5 bases). The germline V and J ends were trimmed by 5 bases and 5 bases, with 13 bases remaining between them. The CDR3 sequence is 14 residues long. Germline V gene data show CDR1 as LNHDA and CDR2 as SQIVND (reference sequence). CDR3: CASSFRARDQPQHF. The DNA for the CDR3 is TGTGCCAGTAGTTTTAGGGCCAGGGATCAGCCCCAGCATTTT.

The gene calls are TRBV20-1 and TRBJ2-1; no definite D call. Per germline, CDR1 DFQATT and CDR2 SNEGSKA (reference sequence). This CDR3 contains 11 residues. Trimming took off 2 bases at V and 9 bases at J, with 8 bases between the two ends. The CDR3 nucleotides read TGCAGTGCTAGAATGGATCGTGAGCAGTTCTTC. Protein sequence: CSARMDREQFF.

The V gene is TRBV28, the J gene TRBJ2-7; 11 bases are a match to TRBD1. This CDR3 comprises 14 residues. V shed 3 bases, J shed 4 bases, and the junction held 2 bases outside the gene matches. Germline loops: CDR1 MDHEN, CDR2 SYDVKM. DNA for the CDR3: TGTGCCAGCAGTTTGGGACAGGGGGGATACGAGCAGTACTTC. Translated, it gives CASSLGQGGYEQYF.

The rearrangement links TRBV28 to TRBJ2-7, with D possibly called TRBD1 or TRBD2 (5 bases each). This CDR3 spans 14 amino acids. With 5 bases removed from V and 2 bases from J, the gap between germline ends came to 13 bases. The germline gives CDR1 MDHEN, CDR2 SYDVKM. In nucleotides, the CDR3 is TGTGCCAGCAGTGGGGGAGTCTTTCCCTACGAGCAGTACTTC. Its protein product is CASSGGVFPYEQYF.

This chain uses TRBV2 with TRBJ1-5; D remains unclear. The V gene's germline CDR1 is SNHLY and CDR2 FYNNEI. V lost 4 bases and J lost 4, with 11 bases in between. This CDR3 has 14 residues. The CDR3 coding sequence is TGTGCCAGCAGTGGGTACAACACTAATCAGCCCCAGCATTTT. Its protein is CASSGYNTNQPQHF.

The CDR3 reads CASSLLEGAEAFF. As DNA, the CDR3 is TGCGCCAGCAGCTTGCTGGAGGGGGCTGAAGCTTTCTTT. The chain couples TRBV5-1 to TRBJ1-1; TRBD1 is a possible D gene (6 bases). The CDR3 totals 13 residues. Trimming left V 1 base short and J 6 bases short, with 10 bases between. Germline V gives CDR1 SGHRS, CDR2 YFSETQ. The whole variable domain, filled in from reference TRBV5-1 and TRBJ1-1, reads KAGVTQTPRYLIKTRGQQVTLSCSPISGHRSVSWYQQTPGQGLQFLFEYFSETQRNKGNFPGRFSGRQFSNSRSEMNVSTLELGDSALYLCASSLLEGAEAFFGQGTRLTVV.

Written as DNA, the CDR3 is TGTGCCAGCAGCGTAGGCGGACAGGGCGGAACTGAAGCTTTCTTT. This encodes CASSVGGQGGTEAFF. The chain carries TRBV9 and TRBJ1-1, with 8 nucleotides matching TRBD1. The V segment lost 0 bases and the J segment 5 bases; nucleotides outside the gene matches: 6. The CDR3 totals 15 residues. Germline CDR1 and CDR2: SGDLS and YYNGEE.

This chain links TRBV19 with TRBJ1-1; no definite D call. This CDR3 has 14 amino acids. Trimming removed 2 bases at V and 1 base at J, with 8 bases between. Germline V gene lookup returns CDR1 LNHDA and CDR2 SQIVND (reference sequence). CDR3 nucleotides: TGTGCCAGTAGTATATATTACAGGAACACTGAAGCTTTCTTT. Translating it yields CASSIYYRNTEAFF.

Written as DNA, the CDR3 is TGTGCCAGCAGCCCTCCAGGGCAAGAGACCCAGTACTTC. Translation gives CASSPPGQETQYF. The gene calls are TRBV7-2 and TRBJ2-5; possibly TRBD1 for D (5 bases). The CDR3 consists of 13 residues. The V end lost 5 bases, the J end lost 2 bases, and 9 bases lay between the germline ends. The V gene's germline CDR1 is SGHTA and CDR2 FQGNSA.

The V call is TRBV28, the J call TRBJ1-2, with D hard to call. Trimming stripped 2 bases from V and 0 bases from J, with 13 bases between. Per the germline V gene, CDR1 is MDHEN and CDR2 is SYDVKM. This CDR3 has 16 amino acids. CDR3 protein: CASSLATRSANYGYTF. In nucleotides, the CDR3 is TGTGCCAGCAGTTTAGCGACCAGGAGCGCTAACTATGGCTACACCTTC.

The chain is built from TRBV7-2 and TRBJ2-2; D gene ambiguous. Trimming took 5 bases from V and 7 from J, leaving 8 bases between them. Germline V CDR1 and CDR2: SGHTA, FQGNSA. This CDR3 contains 12 residues. This CDR3 is CASSKLVGELFF. For the CDR3, the DNA is TGTGCCAGCAGCAAACTGGTCGGGGAGCTGTTTTTT.

The V and J genes are TRBV5-1 and TRBJ2-3; 10 bases fit TRBD1. The CDR3 covers 14 residues. Germline trimming cut 7 bases from V and 5 bases from J; bases unmatched to any gene: 7. Per the germline V gene, CDR1 is SGHRS and CDR2 is YFSETQ. The CDR3 region has the DNA TGCGCCAGCGTCCGGGACAGGGGCCGAGATACGCAGTATTTT. This gives the protein CASVRDRGRDTQYF.

The CDR3: CASRTGGLNSPLHF. The CDR3 nucleotides are TGTGCCAGCAGGACAGGGGGCCTAAATTCACCCCTCCACTTT. The V call is TRBV6-1, the J call TRBJ1-6, with 10 bases matching TRBD1. This CDR3 has 14 residues. Germline-derived CDR1 and CDR2 are MNHNS and SASEGT. V dropped 6 bases and J dropped 7; count of bases not matched to a gene: 3.

The chain couples TRBV5-1 to TRBJ2-2; 8 positions match TRBD1. J gave up 1 base and V 5 bases, and 7 bases lay outside the gene matches. Germline V gives CDR1 SGHRS, CDR2 YFSETQ. The CDR3 extends over 16 amino acids. The CDR3 loop reads CASSPTGTGNTGELFF. In DNA, the CDR3 is TGCGCCAGCAGTCCGACCGGGACAGGGAACACCGGGGAGCTGTTTTTT.

J is TRBJ2-7 and V is TRBV6-6, with 10 bases that match TRBD1. The V gene's germline CDR1 is MNHNY and CDR2 SVGAGI (reference sequence). The ends lost 2 bases at V and 6 bases at J; junction bases unmatched: 7. This CDR3 is built from 15 residues. This chain's CDR3 is CASSYPLDRGGEQYF. For the CDR3, the DNA is TGTGCCAGCAGTTACCCACTGGACAGGGGGGGCGAGCAGTACTTC.

The gene calls are TRBV7-2 and TRBJ1-6; 7 bases align to TRBD1. Germline V gene lookup returns CDR1 SGHTA and CDR2 FQGNSA. The CDR3 is 14 residues long. Trimming at V came to 5 bases and at J to 7 bases, leaving 5 bases not matched to a gene. The CDR3 protein is CASSPRQGNSPLHF. The CDR3 DNA reads as TGTGCCAGCAGCCCGAGACAGGGAAATTCACCCCTCCACTTT.

The V and J genes are TRBV27 and TRBJ1-2, with TRBD1 identical over 8 bases. Unmatched junction bases numbered 16, after V lost 6 bases and J lost 4 bases. The CDR3 is made up of 17 amino acids. Germline CDR1 reads MNHEY; CDR2 reads SMNVEV (reference sequence). The CDR3 sequence: CASSVRSAEGTGYGYTF. The CDR3 DNA is TGTGCCAGCAGCGTTAGGTCTGCCGAGGGGACAGGCTATGGCTACACCTTC.

This sequence joins TRBV10-3 and TRBJ2-1; 7 bases are shared with TRBD1. CDR1 is ENHRY and CDR2 is SYGVKD in the germline V gene. Trimming removed 7 bases from V and 4 bases from J; junction bases left unmatched: 7. This CDR3 has 14 amino acids. The CDR3 loop reads CAIKVQGEYNEQFF. As DNA, the CDR3 is TGTGCCATCAAGGTCCAGGGGGAGTACAATGAGCAGTTCTTC.